One T cell receptor beta chain is described in this entry. What it binds is unknown. An end of the junction differs from the germline gene, which may be a read error. CDR3 size: 16 residues. Germline-derived CDR1 and CDR2 are MGHDK and SYGVNS. The source of the sample is a study of breast tumors, draining lymph nodes, adjacent tissues. Study-wide results and limits: Data fit most tumor T cells coming from lymph node, expanding in tumor. Compared with basal-like, luminal-like tumors shared significantly more repertoire with nontumor tissue.

TCRdb passed the multiplex PCR reads through MiXCR, listing each CDR3 protein once. There are about 140,000 distinct CDR3 sequences in the sample; about 33% occur only once, and roughly 2.2% lies in the top ten. Samples came from axillary lymph nodes draining the breast cancer. The V call is TRBV25-1, the J call TRBJ1-6, with 7 nucleotides matching TRBD1. The sequence came from a female donor with breast cancer. Some clones in this sample may be carry-over from other donors' samples. The sample taken for sequencing was axillary lymph node tissue. As DNA, the CDR3 is TGTGCCGGCAGTGAGCAAACCGGGACAGCAAATTCACCCCTCCACTTT. This sequence encodes CAGSEQTGTANSPLHF.